A selection of T cell receptor beta chains follows, all from one sample in a study of vaccination and CD4 T cells after COVID-19. Their cognate antigens are unknown. TCRdb redid the calling of the PCR reads with MiXCR, one entry per CDR3 protein. Of 20,000 to 30,000 distinct CDR3 sequences in the sample, about 40% were seen once. Sequencing was performed on CD4+ T cells from blood, cultured in vitro, taken about 7 months after SARS-CoV-2 vaccination. The receptor set was obtained from a human donor who had recovered from COVID-19. Each CDR3 is given with its conserved first and last residue. Each record gives: D gene, J gene, clone size, CDR3 length, V gene, CDR3 protein, CDR3 DNA. A D gene is named only where the DNA matches it firmly. Clone size is not always given. Where it is, it says once, few, many or a class for expanded clones.

d_gene: -
j_gene: TRBJ1-2
abundance: -
len: 15
v_gene: TRBV11-2
CDR3aa: CASSLAGGPGYGYTF
CDR3nt: TGTGCCAGCAGCTTAGCCGGGGGACCCGGCTATGGCTACACCTTC

d_gene: -
j_gene: TRBJ2-7
abundance: -
len: 14
v_gene: TRBV20-1
CDR3aa: CSARRPAANYEQYF
CDR3nt: TGCAGTGCTAGGCGTCCAGCGGCGAACTACGAGCAGTACTTC

d_gene: -
j_gene: TRBJ2-3
abundance: -
len: 14
v_gene: TRBV6-2/TRBV6-3
CDR3aa: CASSILYLTDTQYF
CDR3nt: TGTGCCAGCAGTATCCTCTACCTCACAGATACGCAGTATTTT

d_gene: TRBD2
j_gene: TRBJ2-7
abundance: -
len: 15
v_gene: TRBV6-1
CDR3aa: CASSDGSGEAYEQYF
CDR3nt: TGTGCCAGCAGTGACGGTAGCGGGGAGGCCTACGAGCAGTACTTC

d_gene: -
j_gene: TRBJ1-6
abundance: -
len: 15
v_gene: TRBV7-2
CDR3aa: CASTKSGTVGSPLHF
CDR3nt: TGTGCCAGCACCAAATCCGGGACGGTCGGTTCACCCCTCCACTTT

d_gene: -
j_gene: TRBJ2-1
abundance: few
len: 14
v_gene: TRBV20-1
CDR3aa: CSARGSSRYNEQFF
CDR3nt: TGCAGTGCTAGAGGGTCTAGCAGATACAATGAGCAGTTCTTC

d_gene: TRBD2
j_gene: TRBJ2-3
abundance: -
len: 16
v_gene: TRBV28
CDR3aa: CASSLISGSVTDTQYF
CDR3nt: TGTGCCAGCAGTTTAATAAGCGGGAGTGTCACAGATACGCAGTATTTT

d_gene: TRBD2
j_gene: TRBJ2-3
abundance: -
len: 13
v_gene: TRBV20-1
CDR3aa: CRPAGGSTDTQYF
CDR3nt: TGCAGACCCGCGGGGGGTAGCACAGATACGCAGTATTTT

d_gene: -
j_gene: TRBJ1-5
abundance: few
len: 17
v_gene: TRBV21-1
CDR3aa: CASRLPRVGGSNQPQHF
CDR3nt: TGTGCCAGCAGGCTTCCCAGGGTCGGAGGAAGCAATCAGCCCCAGCATTTT

d_gene: -
j_gene: TRBJ2-7
abundance: once
len: 11
v_gene: TRBV11-2
CDR3aa: CASGISYEQYF
CDR3nt: TGTGCCAGCGGGATTTCCTACGAGCAGTACTTC

d_gene: -
j_gene: TRBJ2-3
abundance: -
len: 13
v_gene: TRBV27
CDR3aa: CASSSTGSGTQYF
CDR3nt: TGTGCCAGCAGTTCCACAGGGAGCGGCACGCAGTATTTT

d_gene: TRBD1
j_gene: TRBJ1-1
abundance: -
len: 15
v_gene: TRBV7-2
CDR3aa: CASSPGGSWNTEAFF
CDR3nt: TGTGCCAGCAGCCCAGGGGGCTCTTGGAACACTGAAGCTTTCTTT

d_gene: -
j_gene: TRBJ2-7
abundance: -
len: 15
v_gene: TRBV28
CDR3aa: CAAISRASRFREQYF
CDR3nt: TGTGCCGCCATATCCAGGGCTAGCAGGTTCCGCGAGCAGTACTTC

d_gene: -
j_gene: TRBJ1-6
abundance: few
len: 14
v_gene: TRBV27
CDR3aa: CASSLRTANSPLHF
CDR3nt: TGTGCCAGCAGTTTACGGACAGCTAATTCACCCCTCCACTTT

d_gene: -
j_gene: TRBJ1-6
abundance: -
len: 15
v_gene: TRBV18
CDR3aa: CASSPLIQVNSPLHF
CDR3nt: TGTGCCAGCTCACCACTAATTCAGGTCAATTCACCCCTCCACTTT

d_gene: -
j_gene: TRBJ2-2
abundance: -
len: 13
v_gene: TRBV4-1
CDR3aa: CASSQYSTGELFF
CDR3nt: TGCGCCAGCAGCCAATACAGCACCGGGGAGCTGTTTTTT

d_gene: -
j_gene: TRBJ2-2
abundance: few
len: 13
v_gene: TRBV20-1
CDR3aa: CSASRTQTGELFF
CDR3nt: TGCAGTGCTAGTCGGACGCAAACCGGGGAGCTGTTTTTT

d_gene: TRBD2
j_gene: TRBJ2-1
abundance: few
len: 15
v_gene: TRBV27
CDR3aa: CASSYGLAGGSEQFF
CDR3nt: TGTGCCAGCAGTTATGGACTAGCGGGAGGTAGTGAGCAGTTCTTC

d_gene: TRBD2
j_gene: TRBJ2-1
abundance: few
len: 15
v_gene: TRBV20-1
CDR3aa: CSATGSLAGAPEQFF
CDR3nt: TGCAGTGCTACGGGTTCCCTAGCGGGAGCCCCGGAGCAGTTCTTC

d_gene: TRBD2
j_gene: TRBJ2-3
abundance: -
len: 16
v_gene: TRBV7-2
CDR3aa: CASKPAASGSLHTQYF
CDR3nt: TGTGCCAGCAAGCCTGCGGCTAGCGGGAGTCTCCACACGCAGTATTTT

d_gene: -
j_gene: TRBJ2-7
abundance: few
len: 14
v_gene: TRBV20-1
CDR3aa: CSARNFRGSYEQYF
CDR3nt: TGCAGTGCTAGGAACTTCCGGGGATCCTACGAGCAGTACTTC

d_gene: -
j_gene: TRBJ1-5
abundance: few
len: 13
v_gene: TRBV20-1
CDR3aa: CSARWAANQPQHF
CDR3nt: TGCAGTGCTAGGTGGGCAGCTAATCAGCCCCAGCATTTT

d_gene: -
j_gene: TRBJ1-1
abundance: medium-sized
len: 15
v_gene: TRBV27
CDR3aa: CASGRGAAENTEAFF
CDR3nt: TGTGCCAGCGGTCGGGGAGCAGCCGAGAACACTGAAGCTTTCTTT

d_gene: TRBD2
j_gene: TRBJ2-1
abundance: -
len: 16
v_gene: TRBV24-1
CDR3aa: CATSDTSGKGYNEQFF
CDR3nt: TGTGCCACCAGTGACACCAGCGGGAAGGGTTACAATGAGCAGTTCTTC

d_gene: TRBD2
j_gene: TRBJ2-5
abundance: few
len: 14
v_gene: TRBV6-1
CDR3aa: CASSETSGQETQYF
CDR3nt: TGTGCCAGCAGTGAAACTAGCGGCCAAGAGACCCAGTACTTC

d_gene: -
j_gene: TRBJ2-7
abundance: -
len: 14
v_gene: TRBV21-1
CDR3aa: CATLTWGRIYEQYF
CDR3nt: TGTGCCACCTTGACGTGGGGTAGAATCTACGAGCAGTACTTC

d_gene: TRBD1
j_gene: TRBJ1-1
abundance: few
len: 14
v_gene: TRBV30
CDR3aa: CAWSTPYRGGEAFF
CDR3nt: TGTGCCTGGAGTACACCTTACAGGGGAGGTGAAGCTTTCTTT

d_gene: -
j_gene: TRBJ1-5
abundance: medium-sized
len: 12
v_gene: TRBV7-2
CDR3aa: CASSLRGQPQHF
CDR3nt: TGTGCCAGCAGCTTAAGAGGGCAGCCCCAGCATTTT

d_gene: TRBD2
j_gene: TRBJ2-1
abundance: -
len: 13
v_gene: TRBV20-1
CDR3aa: CSARGPSGNEQFF
CDR3nt: TGCAGTGCTAGAGGACCTAGCGGGAACGAGCAGTTCTTC

d_gene: -
j_gene: TRBJ2-7
abundance: few
len: 13
v_gene: TRBV7-8
CDR3aa: CASSLGGVYEQYF
CDR3nt: TGTGCCAGCAGCTTAGGTGGGGTCTACGAGCAGTACTTC

d_gene: -
j_gene: TRBJ2-7
abundance: few
len: 14
v_gene: TRBV15
CDR3aa: CATSGPTGGNEQYF
CDR3nt: TGTGCCACCAGCGGACCGACAGGAGGAAACGAGCAGTACTTC

d_gene: TRBD2
j_gene: TRBJ2-5
abundance: medium-sized
len: 17
v_gene: TRBV28
CDR3aa: CASSLSSGRGRQETQYF
CDR3nt: TGTGCCAGCAGTTTGTCTAGCGGGAGAGGCCGGCAAGAGACCCAGTACTTC

d_gene: -
j_gene: TRBJ2-3
abundance: -
len: 16
v_gene: TRBV6-5
CDR3aa: CASSYVSGTATDTQYF
CDR3nt: TGTGCCAGCAGTTACGTATCCGGGACCGCCACAGATACGCAGTATTTT

d_gene: TRBD2
j_gene: TRBJ2-7
abundance: -
len: 17
v_gene: TRBV6-2/TRBV6-3
CDR3aa: CASSQGTSGYPTYEQYF
CDR3nt: TGTGCCAGCAGCCAAGGGACTAGCGGGTACCCGACCTACGAGCAGTACTTC

d_gene: -
j_gene: TRBJ1-5
abundance: -
len: 14
v_gene: TRBV6-1
CDR3aa: CASSEGLVVQPQHF
CDR3nt: TGTGCCAGCAGTGAGGGACTTGTGGTTCAGCCCCAGCATTTT

d_gene: -
j_gene: TRBJ1-1
abundance: few
len: 15
v_gene: TRBV7-9
CDR3aa: CASSLGAGLNTEAFF
CDR3nt: TGTGCCAGCAGCTTAGGAGCGGGTCTGAACACTGAAGCTTTCTTT

d_gene: TRBD1
j_gene: TRBJ1-2
abundance: few
len: 13
v_gene: TRBV7-3
CDR3aa: CASSSQGAGGYTF
CDR3nt: TGTGCCAGCAGCTCACAGGGGGCTGGGGGCTACACCTTC

d_gene: -
j_gene: TRBJ2-2
abundance: once
len: 15
v_gene: TRBV20-1
CDR3aa: CSALETRTPTGELFF
CDR3nt: TGCAGTGCTCTCGAGACTAGGACCCCCACCGGGGAGCTGTTTTTT

d_gene: TRBD2
j_gene: TRBJ2-1
abundance: -
len: 17
v_gene: TRBV7-2
CDR3aa: CASSSRVVAGGPREQFF
CDR3nt: TGTGCCAGCAGCTCCCGTGTGGTAGCGGGAGGGCCTAGAGAGCAGTTCTTC

d_gene: -
j_gene: TRBJ2-5
abundance: -
len: 11
v_gene: TRBV7-6
CDR3aa: CASSYAGAQYF
CDR3nt: TGTGCCAGCAGCTATGCCGGCGCCCAGTACTTC

d_gene: TRBD1
j_gene: TRBJ2-5
abundance: -
len: 14
v_gene: TRBV7-2
CDR3aa: CASSSDRVIETQYF
CDR3nt: TGTGCCAGCAGCTCCGACAGGGTAATCGAGACCCAGTACTTC

d_gene: -
j_gene: TRBJ1-6
abundance: -
len: 14
v_gene: TRBV28
CDR3aa: CASSLGGRHSPLHF
CDR3nt: TGTGCCAGCAGTTTAGGGGGGAGACATTCACCCCTCCACTTT

d_gene: TRBD1
j_gene: TRBJ1-5
abundance: -
len: 14
v_gene: TRBV6-1
CDR3aa: CASMGRGHNQPQHF
CDR3nt: TGTGCCAGCATGGGCAGGGGGCATAATCAGCCCCAGCATTTT

d_gene: -
j_gene: TRBJ2-7
abundance: few
len: 15
v_gene: TRBV11-3
CDR3aa: CASSPSGLGGYEQYF
CDR3nt: TGTGCCAGCAGCCCATCAGGGTTAGGGGGATACGAGCAGTACTTC

d_gene: -
j_gene: TRBJ2-5
abundance: once
len: 14
v_gene: TRBV9
CDR3aa: CASSQKTSFETQYF
CDR3nt: TGTGCCAGCAGCCAAAAGACTAGTTTCGAGACCCAGTACTTC

d_gene: -
j_gene: TRBJ2-2
abundance: once
len: 16
v_gene: TRBV10-3
CDR3aa: CAIRERMGDGTGELFF
CDR3nt: TGTGCCATCAGAGAGCGGATGGGGGACGGCACCGGGGAGCTGTTTTTT

d_gene: TRBD1
j_gene: TRBJ1-2
abundance: -
len: 14
v_gene: TRBV24-1
CDR3aa: CATSDGDRGSGYTF
CDR3nt: TGTGCCACCAGTGATGGGGACAGGGGGAGCGGCTACACCTTC

d_gene: TRBD2
j_gene: TRBJ2-2
abundance: few
len: 17
v_gene: TRBV20-1
CDR3aa: CSARDDRREGITGELFF
CDR3nt: TGCAGTGCTAGAGATGATAGGCGGGAGGGTATCACCGGGGAGCTGTTTTTT

d_gene: -
j_gene: TRBJ1-2
abundance: -
len: 13
v_gene: TRBV18
CDR3aa: CASSPGPNYGYTF
CDR3nt: TGTGCCAGCTCACCGGGACCCAACTATGGCTACACCTTC

d_gene: -
j_gene: TRBJ1-2
abundance: few
len: 17
v_gene: TRBV27
CDR3aa: CASSLSGEPSRGNRYTF
CDR3nt: TGTGCCAGCAGTTTATCGGGCGAGCCGTCCAGGGGTAATCGCTACACCTTC

d_gene: TRBD1
j_gene: TRBJ2-7
abundance: -
len: 16
v_gene: TRBV6-5
CDR3aa: CASSYLRRDRGYEQYF
CDR3nt: TGTGCCAGCAGTTACCTCCGCCGGGACAGGGGCTACGAGCAGTACTTC

d_gene: -
j_gene: TRBJ2-3
abundance: few
len: 12
v_gene: TRBV20-1
CDR3aa: CSAPDNTDTQYF
CDR3nt: TGCAGTGCTCCGGACAACACAGATACGCAGTATTTT

d_gene: -
j_gene: TRBJ2-2
abundance: -
len: 12
v_gene: TRBV28
CDR3aa: CASSLRGGELFF
CDR3nt: TGTGCCAGCAGCCTCAGGGGCGGGGAGCTGTTTTTT

d_gene: TRBD1
j_gene: TRBJ2-6
abundance: -
len: 16
v_gene: TRBV7-9
CDR3aa: CASSPGQGSGANVLTF
CDR3nt: TGTGCCAGCAGCCCCGGACAGGGGTCTGGGGCCAACGTCCTGACTTTC

d_gene: TRBD1
j_gene: TRBJ1-1
abundance: -
len: 14
v_gene: TRBV19
CDR3aa: CASSRDRVFTEAFF
CDR3nt: TGTGCCAGTAGCAGGGACAGGGTGTTCACTGAAGCTTTCTTT

d_gene: -
j_gene: TRBJ2-7
abundance: few
len: 13
v_gene: TRBV19
CDR3aa: CASSKSRGLEQYF
CDR3nt: TGTGCCAGTAGTAAGAGCAGGGGCCTGGAGCAGTACTTC

d_gene: -
j_gene: TRBJ2-1
abundance: -
len: 18
v_gene: TRBV7-3
CDR3aa: CASSLVRRLRNSYNEQFF
CDR3nt: TGTGCCAGCAGCTTAGTTCGCAGGCTGCGAAACTCCTACAATGAGCAGTTCTTC